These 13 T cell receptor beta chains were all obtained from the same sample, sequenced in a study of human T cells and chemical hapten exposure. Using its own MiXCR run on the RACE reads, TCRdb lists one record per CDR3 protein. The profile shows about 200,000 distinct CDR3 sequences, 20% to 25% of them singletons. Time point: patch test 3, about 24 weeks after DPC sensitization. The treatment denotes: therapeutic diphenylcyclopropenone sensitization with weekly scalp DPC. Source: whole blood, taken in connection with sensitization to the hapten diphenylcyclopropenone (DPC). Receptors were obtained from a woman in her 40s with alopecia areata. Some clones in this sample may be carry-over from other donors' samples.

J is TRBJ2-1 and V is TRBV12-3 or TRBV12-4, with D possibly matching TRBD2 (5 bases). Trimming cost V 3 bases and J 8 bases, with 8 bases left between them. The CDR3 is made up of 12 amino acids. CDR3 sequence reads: CASSLKADEQFF. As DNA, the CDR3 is TGTGCCAGCAGTTTGAAAGCGGATGAGCAGTTCTTC.

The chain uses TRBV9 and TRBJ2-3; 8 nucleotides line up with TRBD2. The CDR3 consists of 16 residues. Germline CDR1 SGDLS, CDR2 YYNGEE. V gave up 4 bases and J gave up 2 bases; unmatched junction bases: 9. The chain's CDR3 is CASSKEGGLDTDTQYF. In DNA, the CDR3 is TGTGCCAGCAGCAAAGAAGGGGGACTAGACACAGATACGCAGTATTTT. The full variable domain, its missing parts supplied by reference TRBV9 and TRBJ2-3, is DSGVTQTPKHLITATGQRVTLRCSPRSGDLSVYWYQQSLDQGLQFLIQYYNGEERAKGNILERFSAQQFPDLHSELNLSSLELGDSALYFCASSKEGGLDTDTQYFGPGTRLTVL.

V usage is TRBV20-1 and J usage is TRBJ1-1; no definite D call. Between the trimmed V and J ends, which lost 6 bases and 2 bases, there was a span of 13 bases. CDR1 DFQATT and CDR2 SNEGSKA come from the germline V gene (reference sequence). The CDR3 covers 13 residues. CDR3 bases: TGCAGTGCAACGGACGTAGTCAACACTGAAGCTTTCTTT. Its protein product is CSATDVVNTEAFF.

CDR3 DNA sequence: TGCAGTGCGGGAGTACATCGCACAGATACGCAGTATTTT. Translated, it gives CSAGVHRTDTQYF. The chain couples TRBV20-1 to TRBJ2-3; tentatively, D is TRBD2 (5 bases). Germline CDR1 reads DFQATT; CDR2 reads SNEGSKA (reference sequence). This CDR3 has 13 residues. V was cut by 6 bases and J by 1 base, with 11 bases left in between.

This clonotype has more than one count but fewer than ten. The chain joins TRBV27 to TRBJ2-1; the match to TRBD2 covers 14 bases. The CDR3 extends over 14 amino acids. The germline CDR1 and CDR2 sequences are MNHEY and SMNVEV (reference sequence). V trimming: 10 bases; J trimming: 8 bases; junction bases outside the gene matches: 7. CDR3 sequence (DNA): TGTGCCACCCGACTAGCGGGAGGGTATGATGAGCAGTTCTTC. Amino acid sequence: CATRLAGGYDEQFF.

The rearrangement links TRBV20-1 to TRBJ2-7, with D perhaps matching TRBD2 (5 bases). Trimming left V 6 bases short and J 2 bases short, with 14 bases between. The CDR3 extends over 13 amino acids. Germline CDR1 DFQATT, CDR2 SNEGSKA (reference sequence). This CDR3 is CSATGNWAYEQYF. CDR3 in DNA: TGCAGTGCAACCGGGAACTGGGCCTACGAGCAGTACTTC.

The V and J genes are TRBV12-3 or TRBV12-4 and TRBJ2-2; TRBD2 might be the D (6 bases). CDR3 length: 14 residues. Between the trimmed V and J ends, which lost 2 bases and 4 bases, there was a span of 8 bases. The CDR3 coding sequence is TGTGCCAGCAGTTTACGGGGGTTCACCGGGGAGCTGTTTTTT. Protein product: CASSLRGFTGELFF.

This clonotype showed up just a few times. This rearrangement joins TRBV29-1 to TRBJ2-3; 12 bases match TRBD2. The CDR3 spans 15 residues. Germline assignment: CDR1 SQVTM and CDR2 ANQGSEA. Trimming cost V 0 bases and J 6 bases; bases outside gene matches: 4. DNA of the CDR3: TGCAGCGTTGAAGAGGCTAGCGGGAGGGTGGATACGCAGTATTTT. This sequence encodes CSVEEASGRVDTQYF.

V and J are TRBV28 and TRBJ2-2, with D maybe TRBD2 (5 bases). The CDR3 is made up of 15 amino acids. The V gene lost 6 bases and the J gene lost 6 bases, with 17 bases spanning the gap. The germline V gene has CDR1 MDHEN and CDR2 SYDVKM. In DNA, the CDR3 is TGTGCCAGCAGCCACGGGCAAACGAGGGCCGGGGAGCTGTTTTTT. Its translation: CASSHGQTRAGELFF.

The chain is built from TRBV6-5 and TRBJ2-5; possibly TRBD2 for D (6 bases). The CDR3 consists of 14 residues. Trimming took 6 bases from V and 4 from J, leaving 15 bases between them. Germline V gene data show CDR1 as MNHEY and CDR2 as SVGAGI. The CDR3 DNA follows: TGTGCCAGCAGATCGGGACTCCTGGGAGAGACCCAGTACTTC. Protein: CASRSGLLGETQYF.

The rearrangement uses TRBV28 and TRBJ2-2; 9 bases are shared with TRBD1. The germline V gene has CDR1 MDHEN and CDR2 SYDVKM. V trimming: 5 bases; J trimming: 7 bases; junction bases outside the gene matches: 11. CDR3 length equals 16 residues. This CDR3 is CASSDRGYRTGGELFF. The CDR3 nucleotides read TGTGCCAGCAGTGACAGGGGGTACCGGACTGGCGGGGAGCTGTTTTTT.

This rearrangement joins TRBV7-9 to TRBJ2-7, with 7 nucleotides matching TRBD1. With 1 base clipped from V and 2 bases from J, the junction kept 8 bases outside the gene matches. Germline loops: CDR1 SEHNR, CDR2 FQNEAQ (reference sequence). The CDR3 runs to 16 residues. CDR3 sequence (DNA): TGTGCCAGCAGCTTAGGGGGGACAGCACATCCCTACGAGCAGTACTTC. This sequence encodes CASSLGGTAHPYEQYF.

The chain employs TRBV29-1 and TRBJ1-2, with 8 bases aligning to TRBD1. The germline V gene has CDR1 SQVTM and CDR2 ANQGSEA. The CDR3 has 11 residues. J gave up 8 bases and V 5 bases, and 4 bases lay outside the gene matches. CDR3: CSVLAGGGYTF. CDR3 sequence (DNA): TGCAGCGTTCTGGCAGGGGGCGGCTACACCTTC.